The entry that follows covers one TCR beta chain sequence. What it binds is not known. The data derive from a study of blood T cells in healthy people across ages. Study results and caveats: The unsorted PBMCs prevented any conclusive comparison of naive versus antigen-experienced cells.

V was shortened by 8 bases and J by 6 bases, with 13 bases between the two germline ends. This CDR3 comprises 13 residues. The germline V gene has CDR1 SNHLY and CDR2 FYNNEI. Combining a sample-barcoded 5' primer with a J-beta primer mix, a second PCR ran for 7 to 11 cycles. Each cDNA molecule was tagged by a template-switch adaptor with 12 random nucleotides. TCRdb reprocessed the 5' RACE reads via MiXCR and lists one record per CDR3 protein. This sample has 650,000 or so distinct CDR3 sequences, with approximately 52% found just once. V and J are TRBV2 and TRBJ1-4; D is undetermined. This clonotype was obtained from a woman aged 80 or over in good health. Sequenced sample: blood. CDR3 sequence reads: CASGRTAYEKLFF. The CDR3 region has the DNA TGTGCCAGCGGGAGGACGGCGTATGAAAAACTGTTTTTT.